This T cell receptor beta chain is drawn from a study of identifying expanded T cells in peripheral blood. Study-level findings and limits: Two-week clone count variance significantly increased as total template count grew. Differentially abundant clones: roughly 1.2 between replicates, around 17 at around 14 days, over 18 at four.

The data were produced by immunoSEQ multiplex PCR, yet TCRdb's version contains in-frame clones alone and is incomplete. The sample lists 100,000 to 110,000 clones, 88% occurring once. Trimming left V 4 bases short and J 5 bases short, with 17 bases between. In germline, CDR1 is MNHEY, CDR2 SMNVEV (reference sequence). The CDR3 is 16 residues long. A word on this clone: The antigen is not known.

During the collection period, no donor immune events like infections were recorded. V and J are TRBV27 and TRBJ2-2; the D call may be TRBD1 or TRBD2 (6 bases each). Material for sequencing was blood. The source of this sequence is a person between 18 and 75 years old in good health. CDR3 sequence reads: CASSSPWGAGTGELFF. DNA of the CDR3: TGTGCCAGCAGTTCTCCGTGGGGGGCGGGGACCGGGGAGCTGTTTTTT.